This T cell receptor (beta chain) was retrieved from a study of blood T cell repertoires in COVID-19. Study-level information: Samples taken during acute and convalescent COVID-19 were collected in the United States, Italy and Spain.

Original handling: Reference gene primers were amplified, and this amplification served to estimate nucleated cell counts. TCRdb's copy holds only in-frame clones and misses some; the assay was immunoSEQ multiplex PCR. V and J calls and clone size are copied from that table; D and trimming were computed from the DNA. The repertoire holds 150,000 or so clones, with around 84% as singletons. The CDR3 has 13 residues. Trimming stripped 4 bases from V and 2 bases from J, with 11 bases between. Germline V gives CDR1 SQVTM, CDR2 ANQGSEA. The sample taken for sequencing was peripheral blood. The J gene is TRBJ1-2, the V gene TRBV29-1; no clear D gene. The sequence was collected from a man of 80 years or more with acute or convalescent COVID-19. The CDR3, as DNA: TGCAGCGTTGGGGTTACAGTGAACTATGGCTACACCTTC. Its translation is CSVGVTVNYGYTF.